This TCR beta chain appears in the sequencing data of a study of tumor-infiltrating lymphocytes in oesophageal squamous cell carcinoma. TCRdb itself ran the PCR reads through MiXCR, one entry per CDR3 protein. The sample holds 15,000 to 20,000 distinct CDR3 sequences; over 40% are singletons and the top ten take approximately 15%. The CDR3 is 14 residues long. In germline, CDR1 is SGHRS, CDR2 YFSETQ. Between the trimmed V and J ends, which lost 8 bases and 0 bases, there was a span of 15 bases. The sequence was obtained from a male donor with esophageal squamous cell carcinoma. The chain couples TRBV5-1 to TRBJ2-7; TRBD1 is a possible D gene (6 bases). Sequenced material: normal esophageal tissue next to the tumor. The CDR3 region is CASYTGTYSYEQYF. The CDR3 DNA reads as TGCGCCAGTTATACCGGGACATACTCCTACGAGCAGTACTTC.